Listed below are T cell receptor beta chains from one sample, sequenced in a study of T cells after yellow fever vaccination. TCRdb reanalysed the 5' RACE reads using MiXCR and keeps one entry per CDR3 protein. This table has around 300,000 distinct CDR3 sequences, 3.5% to 4.5% appearing once. The sample here was PBMCs, taken 15 days after the yellow fever booster vaccination. The receptors stem from a man between 18 and 29 years old who received the YFV17D yellow fever vaccine. Both conserved end residues are part of each CDR3. D genes are given only for firm matches. Size is stated for part of the rows, as once, few or many counts, or as a class when the clone is expanded.

TRBV4-2,many,TRBD1,TRBJ2-7,TGTGCCAGCAGCCAAGATTTGGGACAGCTTCCTTCCTACGAGCAGTACTTC,CASSQDLGQLPSYEQYF
TRBV9,few,NA,TRBJ2-6,TGTGCCAGCAGCGCACTCTCGGCCAACGTCCTGACTTTC,CASSALSANVLTF
TRBV5-1,few,NA,TRBJ1-2,TGCGCCAGCAGACCGGGGGACGAGGTCGGGGGCTACACCTTC,CASRPGDEVGGYTF
TRBV2,NA,NA,TRBJ2-1,TGTGCCAGCACAGGGACCACCTACAATGAGCAGTTCTTC,CASTGTTYNEQFF
TRBV6-1,NA,TRBD2,TRBJ2-6,TGTGCCAGCAGTGAACGGAGCGGGGGGCCAACTGGGGCCAACGTCCTGACTTTC,CASSERSGGPTGANVLTF
TRBV5-1,few,TRBD2,TRBJ2-1,TGCGCCAGCAGCACTAGCGGGGGCTCCCTGCGCAATGAGCAGTTCTTC,CASSTSGGSLRNEQFF
TRBV29-1,many,TRBD1,TRBJ2-2,TGCAGCGTTACCCCCCAGGGGGACACCGGGGAGCTGTTTTTT,CSVTPQGDTGELFF
TRBV7-9,many,TRBD2,TRBJ2-5,TGTGCCAGCAGCTTGGTCAGCGGGGGGCTCCTTCAGACCCAGTACTTC,CASSLVSGGLLQTQYF
TRBV5-1,many,NA,TRBJ2-5,TGCGCCAGCAGCTTGATGGTAGCCCAAGAGACCCAGTACTTC,CASSLMVAQETQYF
TRBV9,many,NA,TRBJ1-1,TGTGCCAGCAGCGCCTCCGGAACCTTGAACACTGAAGCTTTCTTT,CASSASGTLNTEAFF
TRBV12-5,few,NA,TRBJ2-6,TGTGCTAGTGCCCTTAGGGTCTCGGTTGCTGGGGCCAACGTCCTGACTTTC,CASALRVSVAGANVLTF
TRBV30,few,NA,TRBJ1-2,TGTGCCTGGTTATTCCGACAGTCCTATGGCTACACCTTC,CAWLFRQSYGYTF
TRBV28,few,NA,TRBJ1-4,TGTGCCAGCAGAAAAGACAGCTATAATGAAAAACTGTTTTTT,CASRKDSYNEKLFF
TRBV7-9,NA,NA,TRBJ1-4,TGTGCCAGCAGTAATTTATTCGGGGCGAATGAAAAACTGTTTTTT,CASSNLFGANEKLFF